What follows are 13 T cell receptor beta chains derived from one specimen sequenced in a study of blood T cell repertoires in COVID-19. Profiling relied on immunoSEQ multiplex PCR, and the TCRdb table lists in-frame clones only, not all of them. The table lists 120,000 to 150,000 clones, approximately 90% of them singletons. Sequenced sample: peripheral blood. The receptors originated from a human donor in a cohort sampled during active COVID-19.

V is TRBV27 and J is TRBJ2-7; the match to TRBD1 covers 9 bases. CDR3 length: 15 residues. J was trimmed by 6 bases and V by 3 bases; bases with no gene match: 9. Germline V gene sequence: CDR1 MNHEY, CDR2 SMNVEV (reference sequence). In nucleotides, the CDR3 is TGTGCCAGCAGTTTGTCGACCGGGACAGGGATCGAGCAGTACTTC. Its translation: CASSLSTGTGIEQYF.

V is TRBV5-1 and J is TRBJ2-5; possibly TRBD2 for D (6 bases). The V and J ends lost 5 bases and 2 bases respectively, with 10 bases between them. CDR3 size: 13 residues. Germline V gene data show CDR1 as SGHRS and CDR2 as YFSETQ. The CDR3 DNA follows: TGCGCCAGCAGGCGGGGCCAACAAGAGACCCAGTACTTC. Amino acids: CASRRGQQETQYF.

The V and J genes are TRBV7-8 and TRBJ1-3; a weak D match, TRBD1 (5 bases). V lost 3 bases and J lost 0, with 12 bases in between. CDR1 and CDR2 from the germline V gene are SGHVS and FQNEAQ. The CDR3 runs 16 residues. The CDR3 sequence: CASSLSWGGSGNTIYF. The CDR3 nucleotides are TGTGCCAGCAGCTTGTCGTGGGGCGGCTCTGGAAACACCATATATTTT. The full variable domain, its missing parts supplied by reference TRBV7-8 and TRBJ1-3, is GAGVSQSPRYKVAKRGQDVALRCDPISGHVSLFWYQQALGQGPEFLTYFQNEAQLDKSGLPSDRFFAERPEGSVSTLKIQRTQQEDSAVYLCASSLSWGGSGNTIYFGEGSWLTVV.

The genes are TRBV5-1 and TRBJ2-3, with 9 nucleotides matching TRBD2. CDR3 length: 16 residues. V shed 0 bases and J 3 bases; nucleotides not matched to a gene: 5. Germline V gene lookup returns CDR1 SGHRS and CDR2 YFSETQ. The CDR3 coding sequence is TGCGCCAGCAGCTTGGCCCGAAGCGGGGGGACAGATACGCAGTATTTT. It is translated as CASSLARSGGTDTQYF.

V and J are TRBV11-3 and TRBJ2-2, with TRBD1 identical over 10 bases. This CDR3 contains 16 residues. J was trimmed by 6 bases and V by 4 bases; bases with no gene match: 8. Germline CDR1 and CDR2: SGHNT and YENEEA. The CDR3 protein is CASSSRRDRGAGELFF. CDR3 coding DNA: TGTGCCAGCAGCTCACGCCGGGACAGGGGCGCCGGGGAGCTGTTTTTT.

This clone was counted between two and nine times. The chain links TRBV4-1 to TRBJ2-3, with 12 bases fitting TRBD2. J was trimmed by 3 bases and V by 1 base; bases with no gene match: 5. CDR1 and CDR2 (germline): MGHRA, YSYEKL. This CDR3 has 17 residues. CDR3 DNA sequence: TGCGCCAGCAGCCAAGGACTAGCGGGGGCAATTACAGATACGCAGTATTTT. Encoded protein: CASSQGLAGAITDTQYF.

This clone was counted once. The chain carries TRBV7-9 and TRBJ2-5, with D possibly matching TRBD2 (6 bases). CDR3 length: 13 residues. V gave up 7 bases and J gave up 2 bases, with 11 bases separating them. Germline loops: CDR1 SEHNR, CDR2 FQNEAQ (reference sequence). CDR3 in DNA: TGTGCCAGCACCCCGGGGGTGCAAGAGACCCAGTACTTC. It codes for CASTPGVQETQYF.

The chain couples TRBV7-3 to TRBJ1-2; possible D gene TRBD1, 5 bases. The CDR3 has 14 amino acids. The germline gives CDR1 SGHTA, CDR2 FQGTGA. Trimming pared 4 bases from V and 5 bases from J, leaving 14 bases between. CDR3 coding DNA: TGTGCCAGCAGCTCCCTTAGACAGAGTTATGGCTACACCTTC. Its translation is CASSSLRQSYGYTF.

V and J are TRBV18 and TRBJ2-7; a weak D match, TRBD1 (6 bases). This CDR3 is 13 amino acids long. Germline CDR1 is KGHSH and CDR2 is LQKENI. The V end lost 3 bases, the J end lost 6 bases, and 12 bases lay between the germline ends. This CDR3 is CASSPLLTGEQYF. DNA of the CDR3: TGTGCCAGCTCACCGCTATTGACAGGCGAGCAGTACTTC. The full variable domain, its missing parts supplied by reference TRBV18 and TRBJ2-7, is NAGVMQNPRHLVRRRGQEARLRCSPMKGHSHVYWYRQLPEEGLKFMVYLQKENIIDESGMPKERFSAEFPKEGPSILRIQQVVRGDSAAYFCASSPLLTGEQYFGPGTRLTVT.

The V gene is TRBV6-2 or TRBV6-3, the J gene TRBJ1-2; 10 bases map to TRBD1. Germline-derived CDR1 and CDR2 are MNHEY and SVGEGT. V lost 4 bases to trimming and J lost 4 bases; unmatched junction nucleotides: 3. The CDR3 sequence is 14 residues long. The CDR3 DNA reads TGTGCCAGCAGTTGGGGACAGGGGACCTATGGCTACACCTTC. It translates to CASSWGQGTYGYTF.

V gene TRBV19 combines with J gene TRBJ1-2; 8 nucleotides line up with TRBD1. Germline V lookup: CDR1 LNHDA, CDR2 SQIVND (reference sequence). Germline trimming cut 5 bases from V and 8 bases from J; bases unmatched to any gene: 7. The CDR3 sequence is 13 residues long. The CDR3 spells CASSPGTGDGYTF. The CDR3 DNA reads as TGTGCCAGTAGTCCCGGGACAGGAGACGGCTACACCTTC.

CDR3 in DNA: TGCGCCAGCAGCCAAGAGTCGGGACAGGGAGTAGGGAATTCACCCCTCCACTTT. Protein: CASSQESGQGVGNSPLHF. V gene TRBV4-1 combines with J gene TRBJ1-6; 9 bases are shared with TRBD1. V dropped 0 bases and J dropped 7; count of bases not matched to a gene: 10. The CDR3 has 18 amino acids. CDR1 is MGHRA, CDR2 YSYEKL, per germline.

This chain joins TRBV10-1 and TRBJ2-1; no clear D gene. The V end lost 4 bases, the J end lost 0 bases, and 10 bases lay between the germline ends. Germline loops: CDR1 WNHNN, CDR2 SYGVQD (reference sequence). This CDR3 contains 15 residues. The CDR3 DNA reads TGCGCCAGCAGTGTCGAGGCCGGCTCCTACAATGAGCAGTTCTTC. It translates to CASSVEAGSYNEQFF.